This T cell receptor beta chain was documented in a study of response to subunit inactivated influenza vaccine. CDR1 ENHRY and CDR2 SYGVKD come from the germline V gene. Trimming stripped 7 bases from V and 0 bases from J, with 9 bases between. The CDR3 covers 14 residues. Comment on this clonotype: Its cognate antigen is unknown.

Overall study findings and caveats: The authors suggested that every seasonal influenza vaccination recruits few new T cells.

Each CDR3 protein gets one entry after TCRdb re-called the RT-PCR reads with MiXCR. The sample comprises just under 550,000 distinct CDR3 sequences, roughly 23% of which are singletons, and 2.5% to 3.5% rests with the top ten. The data were also submitted as part of a second study, on T cells expressing NK-cell markers. From that study: The cDNA for TCR beta came from 5'RACE template switching with UMIs. The authors derived TCR beta repertoires from sorted CD3+CD56+NKG2C+, CD3+CD56+NKG2C- and CD3+CD56-NKG2C+ T cells. The study sequenced eight donors, seven HCMV-seropositive and one seronegative. The dominant NKG2C+ clonotypes represented about 1.0-7.5% of CD8+ T cells in six donors.

The TCR sequence derives from a man aged 50 to 59 who received an inactivated influenza vaccine. The starting material was CD4+ T cells sorted from PBMCs, obtained roughly 13 days after vaccination. The chain employs TRBV10-3 and TRBJ2-2; D uncertain. The CDR3 bases are TGTGCCATCAAGGTACCCACGAACACCGGGGAGCTGTTTTTT. Residues: CAIKVPTNTGELFF.